This T cell receptor (beta chain) was identified in a study of T cell responses to AZD1222 COVID-19 vaccine (dated by TCRdb to the early 2020s). Regarding the study in general: AZD1222 recipients given second doses at about 4 weeks or at about 12 weeks were pooled, since spike-specific TCR depth and breadth were not found to differ between the two schedules. Trial participants were enrolled by age into subgroups of 18-55, 56-69 and 70-plus years, and roughly 150, 30 and 60 TCR-sequenced participants, respectively, were included in these subgroups. A total of under 250 trial participants underwent TCR sequencing, of whom nearly 210 had received two doses of AZD1222 and roughly 26 had received two doses of the MenACWY control vaccine. Study-level results and caveats: Epitopes outside the regions mutated in the B.1.351 and B.1.1.7 variants were reportedly recognized by nearly half of the unique spike-specific TCRs. Because no samples from the day 14 peak response were available, repertoires could be characterized only after the peak T cell response. After two AZD1222 doses, both the breadth and the depth of spike-specific TCRs were significantly higher than at day 0 and than in MenACWY recipients. Most participants were white British and females outnumbered males, and the authors suggested that clonal diversity may have been underestimated. The 56-69-year group was small, and its depth increase did not reach significance, likely because of low power. The whole spike protein was spanned by vaccine-associated CD4 TCRs, and dominant responses were seen in regions 160-218 and 743-854. Conclusions about previously exposed vaccinees are limited because only six or seven AZD1222 recipients were SARS-CoV-2 seropositive at baseline.

The CDR3 regions of human TCRbeta chains were analyzed by immunosequencing. In the paper's pipeline: TCRs in the repertoires were matched against a reference library of SARS-CoV-2-specific TCRs that had been generated with the MIRA antigen-specificity platform. Breadth meant the fraction of unique TCRs that were SARS-CoV-2-associated, whereas depth meant the fraction of total T cells that were SARS-CoV-2-associated. Each spike-specific TCR was assigned to its reactive spike region and to a CD4 or CD8 class using the MIRA data. Log10-transformed breadth and depth values were compared by one-way ANOVA with Sidak's multiple comparisons tests. Held by TCRdb, this immuneACCESS table contains in-frame sequences only and omits some clones. Under half of the omission traces to an unresolved V gene where checked; the cause of the rest is unknown. V and J calls and clone size are copied from that table; D and trimming were computed from the DNA. The sample includes roughly 110,000 clones, with 75% to 90% observed a single time. The biggest ten clones account for 5.1% of the sample.

This clone appeared once. Its antigen specificity is not known. Base qualities were left out, and no much larger clone turns up one base away. From a lookup of the germline V gene, CDR1 and CDR2 are MGHRA and YSYEKL. The CDR3 runs 16 residues from the cysteine to the phenylalanine. The sequence is cut down to CDR3 DNA, 48 bases in frame from base 1. V loses 1 base of germline sequence and J loses 0 bases, and the interval between the two ends is 10 bases. Taken with the paper, the label for time point translates to: baseline before first vaccination. Vaccinee samples were obtained from the UK trials COV001 and COV002, which included a single-blind randomized controlled phase 2/3 trial of AZD1222 (ChAdOx1 nCoV-19) in healthy adults. Trial participant PBMC samples were collected at day 0 and day 28 after the second dose for TCRbeta chain sequencing.

The TCR was taken from an adult in good health. The sequencing here drew on peripheral blood, taken on day 0 of AZD1222 vaccination. Recombination linked TRBV4-1 to TRBJ1-5, with no reliable assignment of the D segment. The CDR3 amino acid sequence is: CASSQVARNSNQPQHF. The DNA sequence is given as TGCGCCAGCAGCCAAGTGGCCAGAAATAGCAATCAGCCCCAGCATTTT.